These 21 T cell receptor beta chains came from one sample sequenced in a study of blood T cell repertoires in COVID-19. The table came from immunoSEQ multiplex PCR; TCRdb's copy has only in-frame clones and leaves some out. The sample includes roughly 230,000 clones, approximately 80% of them seen just once. The sequencing sample was made of peripheral blood. The receptors originated from a woman aged 45 to 65 with acute or convalescent COVID-19.

The J gene is TRBJ1-2, the V gene TRBV19; D is unresolved. Per the germline V gene, CDR1 is LNHDA and CDR2 is SQIVND (reference sequence). CDR3 length equals 15 residues. The V gene lost 1 base and the J gene lost 4 bases, with 13 bases spanning the gap. In nucleotides, the CDR3 is TGTGCCAGTAGTATAGCGCCAGGCTTCCCCTATGGCTACACCTTC. The encoded protein is CASSIAPGFPYGYTF. Complete variable domain (other parts from reference TRBV19 and TRBJ1-2): DGGITQSPKYLFRKEGQNVTLSCEQNLNHDAMYWYRQDPGQGLRLIYYSQIVNDFQKGDIAEGYSVSREKKESFPLTVTSAQKNPTAFYLCASSIAPGFPYGYTFGSGTRLTVV.

V is TRBV4-2 and J is TRBJ1-5, with no clear D. The CDR3 sequence is 14 residues long. Trimming stripped 0 bases from V and 1 base from J, with 4 bases between. Germline assignment: CDR1 LGHNA and CDR2 YNFKEQ. CDR3 coding DNA: TGTGCCAGCAGCCAAGATCCAAGCAATCAGCCCCAGCATTTT. Its protein is CASSQDPSNQPQHF.

The chain has TRBV2 and TRBJ1-5, with a weak D call TRBD1 (6 bases). V lost 2 bases and J 2 bases, leaving 7 bases between the germline ends. The CDR3 has 14 residues. Germline CDR1 SNHLY, CDR2 FYNNEI. The CDR3 DNA reads as TGTGCCAGCAGTGAATGGGGGCGCAATCAGCCCCAGCATTTT. Protein: CASSEWGRNQPQHF.

The chain joins TRBV7-2 to TRBJ2-1; possibly TRBD1 for D (5 bases). Germline loops: CDR1 SGHTA, CDR2 FQGNSA. V dropped 1 base and J dropped 0 bases, with 10 bases sitting between them. The CDR3 runs 16 residues. CDR3 in amino acids: CASSLEKGVSYNEQFF. The CDR3 DNA reads as TGTGCCAGCAGCTTAGAGAAAGGGGTCTCCTACAATGAGCAGTTCTTC.

The CDR3 nucleotides read TGTGCCAGTAGTATAGCCCAGGAGGGCCGGGGAACTGAAGCTTTCTTT. Its protein product is CASSIAQEGRGTEAFF. The chain uses TRBV19 and TRBJ1-1; D gene unclear. This CDR3 region has 16 residues. V lost 1 base and J 5 bases, leaving 17 bases between the germline ends. Per the germline V gene, CDR1 is LNHDA and CDR2 is SQIVND (reference sequence).

This chain joins TRBV6-2 or TRBV6-3 and TRBJ2-7; 8 bases line up with TRBD2. Losses at the gene ends were 2 bases for V and 0 bases for J; bases not matched to a gene: 0. The CDR3 extends over 14 amino acids. Germline loops: CDR1 MNHEY, CDR2 SVGEGT. CDR3 in amino acids: CASSYGTSSYEQYF. The CDR3 coding sequence is TGTGCCAGCAGTTACGGGACTAGCTCCTACGAGCAGTACTTC.

This rearrangement joins TRBV7-2 to TRBJ1-6, with 11 positions matching TRBD1. From germline, CDR1 is SGHTA and CDR2 FQGNSA. CDR3 length equals 15 residues. The ends lost 5 bases at V and 8 bases at J; junction bases unmatched: 5. CDR3: CASSPGTGGHSPLHF. CDR3 nucleotides: TGTGCCAGCAGCCCAGGGACAGGGGGTCATTCACCCCTCCACTTT.

This sequence joins TRBV30 and TRBJ2-5; weak D call: TRBD1 (6 bases). The CDR3 sequence is 12 residues long. V was shortened by 3 bases and J by 5 bases, with 10 bases between the two germline ends. CDR1 is GTSNPN and CDR2 is SVGIG in the germline V gene (reference sequence). The chain's CDR3 is CAWRVGQETQYF. The CDR3 bases are TGTGCCTGGAGAGTCGGACAGGAGACCCAGTACTTC.

In this sample, this clone turned up a few times. The rearrangement joins TRBV19 to TRBJ1-5, with TRBD1 as a possible D gene (5 bases). Per germline, CDR1 LNHDA and CDR2 SQIVND (reference sequence). This CDR3 has 14 amino acids. Between the trimmed V and J ends, which lost 7 bases and 5 bases, there was a span of 15 bases. The CDR3 spells CASTLWGRDQPQHF. For the CDR3, the DNA is TGTGCCAGTACCCTATGGGGCAGGGATCAGCCCCAGCATTTT. The full variable domain, in which reference TRBV19 and TRBJ1-5 provide the parts outside the CDR3, is DGGITQSPKYLFRKEGQNVTLSCEQNLNHDAMYWYRQDPGQGLRLIYYSQIVNDFQKGDIAEGYSVSREKKESFPLTVTSAQKNPTAFYLCASTLWGRDQPQHFGDGTRLSIL.

The chain carries TRBV28 and TRBJ1-4, with D possibly matching TRBD1 (5 bases). V lost 8 bases and J lost 7, with 11 bases in between. Germline V gene data show CDR1 as MDHEN and CDR2 as SYDVKM. The CDR3 has 12 residues. The CDR3 region has the DNA TGTGCCAGCGGCCCTAGGGGTGAAAAACTGTTTTTT. This gives the protein CASGPRGEKLFF.

The V call is TRBV7-2, the J call TRBJ2-1; perhaps TRBD2 as D (6 bases). The CDR3 sequence is 11 residues long. Trimming shortened V by 5 bases and J by 12 bases, and 11 bases separated the two germline ends. The germline CDR1 and CDR2 sequences are SGHTA and FQGNSA. The CDR3 region is CASSKEGPQFF. The CDR3 coding sequence is TGTGCCAGCAGCAAGGAGGGACCGCAGTTCTTC.

The chain recombines TRBV12-3 or TRBV12-4 with TRBJ1-2; the match to TRBD1 covers 8 bases. Germline trimming cut 6 bases from V and 7 bases from J; bases unmatched to any gene: 4. CDR3 length: 12 amino acids. CDR3 sequence (DNA): TGTGCCAGCAGGCAGGGGGCCCGTGGCTACACCTTC. It encodes CASRQGARGYTF.

This chain joins TRBV7-2 and TRBJ2-2; 10 bases fit TRBD2. The ends lost 2 bases at V and 2 bases at J; junction bases unmatched: 5. This CDR3 comprises 17 residues. Germline V gene lookup returns CDR1 SGHTA and CDR2 FQGNSA. The CDR3, as DNA: TGTGCCAGCAGCTTAACTAGCGGGATTATTAACACCGGGGAGCTGTTTTTT. Protein: CASSLTSGIINTGELFF.

This chain joins TRBV3-1 (or the pseudogene TRBV3-2) and TRBJ2-7; a possible D gene is TRBD2 (6 bases). Trimming took off 3 bases at V and 0 bases at J, with 9 bases between the two ends. This CDR3 has 14 amino acids. Germline V gene sequence: CDR1 LGHDT, CDR2 YNNKEL (reference sequence). The CDR3 region has the DNA TGTGCCAGCAGCCATACCGGGGGCTCCTACGAGCAGTACTTC. It yields the protein CASSHTGGSYEQYF.

The chain carries TRBV5-8 and TRBJ2-5, with a weak D call TRBD1 (5 bases). V lost 0 bases to trimming and J lost 0 bases, with 15 bases between them. The CDR3 consists of 17 residues. The germline CDR1 and CDR2 sequences are SGHTS and YDEGEE. The CDR3 region has the DNA TGTGCCAGCAGCTTGGCGTGGGGCACAGCGTACCAAGAGACCCAGTACTTC. Encoded protein: CASSLAWGTAYQETQYF.

The CDR3 DNA reads as TGTGCCACCAGCAGAGATCAGGGACAGGGAAATTCACCCCTCCACTTT. It translates to CATSRDQGQGNSPLHF. The rearrangement uses TRBV15 and TRBJ1-6; 9 nucleotides agree with TRBD1. The CDR3 has 16 amino acids. Unmatched junction bases numbered 4, after V lost 0 bases and J lost 7 bases. Germline assignment: CDR1 LNHNV and CDR2 YYDKDF (reference sequence).

This chain links TRBV6-5 with TRBJ1-1; D is undetermined. The CDR3 has 14 amino acids. V lost 3 bases and J lost 1, with 9 bases in between. CDR1 MNHEY and CDR2 SVGAGI come from the germline V gene. CDR3 sequence (DNA): TGTGCCAGCAGTTATTCGGAGGGGAACACTGAAGCTTTCTTT. Translation: CASSYSEGNTEAFF.

The rearrangement uses TRBV6-4 and TRBJ2-1; 8 positions agree with TRBD2. The CDR3 consists of 15 residues. The germline gives CDR1 MRHNA, CDR2 SNTAGT. V was clipped by 4 bases and J by 9 bases; unmatched bases: 11. Written as DNA, the CDR3 is TGTGCCAGCAGTGCCCGGGAGGGCCGGTTCGGTGAGCAGTTCTTC. Protein: CASSAREGRFGEQFF.

This chain connects TRBV15 to TRBJ1-5; 8 positions agree with TRBD1. The CDR3 loop spans 15 amino acids. Germline V gives CDR1 LNHNV, CDR2 YYDKDF (reference sequence). The junction had 2 bases not matched to a gene; V was cut back by 0 bases and J by 4 bases. In DNA, the CDR3 is TGTGCCACCAGCAGAGACCGGACAGGGAATCAGCCCCAGCATTTT. Residues: CATSRDRTGNQPQHF.

The J gene is TRBJ2-7, the V gene TRBV11-3, with 7 nucleotides matching TRBD1. CDR3 length: 19 amino acids. V dropped 5 bases and J dropped 0; count of bases not matched to a gene: 19. CDR1 SGHNT and CDR2 YENEEA come from the germline V gene. The CDR3 nucleotides are TGTGCCAGCAGCACAAAGACAGGGACCCAATTCTCAAGCTCCTACGAGCAGTACTTC. Its translation: CASSTKTGTQFSSSYEQYF.

The rearrangement links TRBV14 to TRBJ2-5; 15 bases fit TRBD2. V trimming: 1 base; J trimming: 1 base; junction bases outside the gene matches: 7. Germline CDR1 and CDR2: SGHDN and FVKESK. This CDR3 region has 19 residues. The CDR3 DNA reads as TGTGCCAGCAGCCAAGGGTTCGGACTAGCGGGGGGGCGCCAAGAGACCCAGTACTTC. Translation gives CASSQGFGLAGGRQETQYF.